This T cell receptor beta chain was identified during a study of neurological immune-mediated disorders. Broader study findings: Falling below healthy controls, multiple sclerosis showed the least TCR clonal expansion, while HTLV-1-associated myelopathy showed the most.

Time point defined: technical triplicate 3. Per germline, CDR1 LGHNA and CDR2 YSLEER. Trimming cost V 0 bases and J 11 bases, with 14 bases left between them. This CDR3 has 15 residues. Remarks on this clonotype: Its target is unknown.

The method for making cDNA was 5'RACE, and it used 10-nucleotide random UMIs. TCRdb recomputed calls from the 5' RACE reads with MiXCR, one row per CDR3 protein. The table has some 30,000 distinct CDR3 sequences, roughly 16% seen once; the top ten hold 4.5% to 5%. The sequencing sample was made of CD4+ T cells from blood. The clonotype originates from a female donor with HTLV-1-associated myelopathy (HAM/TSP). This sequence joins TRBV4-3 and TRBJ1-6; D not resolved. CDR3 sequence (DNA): TGCGCCAGCAGCCAAGATATCGCCCAAAAGCCACCCCTCCACTTT. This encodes CASSQDIAQKPPLHF.